These T cell receptor beta chains were read from a single sample in a study of blood T cell repertoires in COVID-19. Sequenced by immunoSEQ multiplex PCR; TCRdb stores in-frame clones only, minus some. Among about 200,000 clones, approximately 92% were seen once, and the ten largest hold approximately 2.1%. The sequenced material came from PBMCs or T cells enriched from blood (not recorded which). The receptors were gathered from a woman aged 40 to 50 with acute COVID-19. The CDR3 runs from the conserved cysteine through the conserved F or W. Fields, in order: clone size, V gene, D gene, J gene, CDR3 protein, CDR3 DNA. The D gene is left open where the match is weak. Not all rows give a size; the values are once, few, many and, for expanded clones, a class.

.	TRBV28	TRBD1	TRBJ2-1	CASSLPQGAYNEQFF	TGTGCCAGCAGTTTACCACAGGGGGCCTACAATGAGCAGTTCTTC
.	TRBV6-1	TRBD1	TRBJ1-2	CASSEAERGRNGYTF	TGTGCCAGCAGTGAAGCCGAGAGGGGGCGAAATGGCTACACCTTC
.	TRBV27	TRBD2	TRBJ2-5	CASSLYGGRYQETQYF	TGTGCCAGCAGTTTATACGGCGGGAGGTACCAAGAGACCCAGTACTTC
.	TRBV2	.	TRBJ2-7	CASSPEASYEQYF	TGTGCCAGCAGCCCCGAGGCCAGCTACGAGCAGTACTTC
.	TRBV11-2	.	TRBJ1-4	CASRRAGREKLFF	TGTGCCAGCAGGCGAGCGGGTCGGGAAAAACTGTTTTTT
.	TRBV7-9	TRBD1	TRBJ2-2	CASSPDRSYTGELFF	TGTGCCAGCAGCCCGGACAGGAGCTACACCGGGGAGCTGTTTTTT
.	TRBV30	.	TRBJ2-6	CAWSTDSGANVLTF	TGTGCCTGGTCGACAGACTCTGGGGCCAACGTCCTGACTTTC
.	TRBV2	TRBD2	TRBJ2-2	CASSILSGANTGELFF	TGTGCCAGCAGTATTTTAAGCGGGGCTAACACCGGGGAGCTGTTTTTT
few	TRBV7-9	.	TRBJ1-2	CASSRGGPEGYTF	TGTGCCAGCAGCCGTGGGGGCCCTGAAGGCTACACCTTC
.	TRBV7-2	.	TRBJ2-1	CASSLQRSANEQFF	TGTGCCAGCAGCTTACAGCGGTCGGCCAATGAGCAGTTCTTC
.	TRBV6-5	.	TRBJ1-1	CASSFAGRKNTEAFF	TGTGCCAGCAGTTTCGCGGGACGGAAGAACACTGAAGCTTTCTTT
.	TRBV7-2	TRBD2	TRBJ2-2	CASSSIRLAGGNTGELFF	TGTGCCAGCAGCTCCATTCGACTAGCGGGGGGGAACACCGGGGAGCTGTTTTTT
.	TRBV30	.	TRBJ1-2	CASQGRIYGYTF	TGTGCCTCACAGGGACGGATCTATGGCTACACCTTC
.	TRBV6-5	TRBD1	TRBJ1-1	CASSYWTGGDTEAFF	TGTGCCAGCAGTTACTGGACAGGGGGCGACACTGAAGCTTTCTTT
.	TRBV4-2	TRBD2	TRBJ2-3	CASSQLAGGEGDTQYF	TGTGCCAGCAGCCAGCTAGCGGGGGGAGAGGGAGATACGCAGTATTTT
.	TRBV29-1	.	TRBJ2-5	CSVEYLGETQYF	TGCAGCGTTGAGTATCTCGGAGAGACCCAGTACTTC
.	TRBV2	.	TRBJ1-4	CASSAGAKLFF	TGTGCCAGCAGTGCAGGGGCAAAACTGTTTTTT
.	TRBV29-1	.	TRBJ1-5	CSVDTGLGNQPQHF	TGCAGCGTCGATACAGGGTTAGGCAATCAGCCCCAGCATTTT
.	TRBV4-1	.	TRBJ1-2	CASRDPRGNPNYGYTF	TGCGCCAGCAGAGACCCCCGCGGGAATCCTAACTATGGCTACACCTTC
once	TRBV6-5	.	TRBJ1-1	CATYRVTEAFF	TGTGCCACTTACAGGGTTACCGAAGCTTTCTTT
.	TRBV6-5	.	TRBJ1-4	CASSYGIPGGEKLFF	TGTGCCAGCAGTTACGGGATTCCGGGGGGTGAAAAACTGTTTTTT